This TCR beta chain is drawn from a study of blood T cells in healthy people across ages. A J-beta primer mix and a sample-barcoded 5' primer were used in a second PCR of about 6 to 12 cycles. TCRdb re-analysed the 5' RACE reads in MiXCR, keeping a single row per CDR3 protein. The repertoire holds about 1.1 million distinct CDR3 sequences, with under 40% as singletons. The CDR3 runs 15 residues. Per the germline V gene, CDR1 is SQVTM and CDR2 is ANQGSEA. V was shortened by 4 bases and J by 3 bases, with 16 bases between the two germline ends. Sequencing was performed on blood. The chain links TRBV29-1 to TRBJ2-1; TRBD1 is a possible D gene (6 bases). The sequence was collected from a man aged 18 to 30 in good health. The CDR3 here is CSVAVGDTNYNEQFF. CDR3 in DNA: TGCAGCGTTGCGGTAGGGGACACGAACTACAATGAGCAGTTCTTC.